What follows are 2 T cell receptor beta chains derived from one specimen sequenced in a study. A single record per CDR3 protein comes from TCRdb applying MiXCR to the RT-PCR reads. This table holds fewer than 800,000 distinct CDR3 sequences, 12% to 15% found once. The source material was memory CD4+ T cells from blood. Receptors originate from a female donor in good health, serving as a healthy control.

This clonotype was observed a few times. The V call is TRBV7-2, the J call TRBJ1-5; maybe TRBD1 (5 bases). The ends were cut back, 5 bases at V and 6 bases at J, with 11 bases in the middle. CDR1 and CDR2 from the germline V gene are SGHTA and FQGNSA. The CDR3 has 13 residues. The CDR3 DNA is TGTGCCAGCAGCCTCAAAAGGGGTCAGCCCCAGCATTTT. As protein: CASSLKRGQPQHF.

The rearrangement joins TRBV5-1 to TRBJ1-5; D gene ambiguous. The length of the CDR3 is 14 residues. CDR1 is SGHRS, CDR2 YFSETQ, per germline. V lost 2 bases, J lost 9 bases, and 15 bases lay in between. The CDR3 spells CASSLDTSGGPQHF. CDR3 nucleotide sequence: TGCGCCAGCAGCTTAGACACCTCCGGAGGGCCCCAGCATTTT.